This record concerns one T cell receptor beta chain sequence. Its antigen remains unidentified. This entry comes from a study of long-term antiretroviral therapy in people with HIV. Whole-study findings and limits: After ART, diversity increased yet remained lower than transplant donor controls. The clones with expansion before ART were dominant in the repertoire at all time points. Possibly under older ART regimens, blood was drawn between about 2004 and 2017. When set beside controls, HIV repertoires had CDR3 length ranges that were narrower.

Version v3.0 of the immunoSEQ assay was performed at survey level. TCRdb's copy holds only in-frame clones and misses some; the assay was immunoSEQ multiplex PCR. The data show tens of thousands of clones, about nine tenths seen once. The V and J ends lost 0 bases and 4 bases respectively, with 12 bases between them. This CDR3 region has 15 residues. Per the germline V gene, CDR1 is LGHNA and CDR2 is YSLEER. Sequencing was performed on unsorted PBMCs, taken 0.2 years before starting antiretroviral therapy. This TCR was sampled from a man aged 18 to 29 with HIV. The chain joins TRBV4-3 to TRBJ1-2; D possibly corresponds to TRBD1 (6 bases). The CDR3 bases are TGCGCCAGCAGCCAAGATAGGGGGGCGCCCTATGGCTACACCTTC. This encodes CASSQDRGAPYGYTF.